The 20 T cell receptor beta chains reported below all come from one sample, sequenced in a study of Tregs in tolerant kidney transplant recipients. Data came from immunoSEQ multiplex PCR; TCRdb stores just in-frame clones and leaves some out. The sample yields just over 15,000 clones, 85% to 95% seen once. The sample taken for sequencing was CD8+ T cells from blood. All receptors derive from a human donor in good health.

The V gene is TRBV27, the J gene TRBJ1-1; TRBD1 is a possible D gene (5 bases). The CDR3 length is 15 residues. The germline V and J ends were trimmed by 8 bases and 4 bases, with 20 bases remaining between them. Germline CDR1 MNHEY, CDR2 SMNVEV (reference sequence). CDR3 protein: CASALIRGIPTEAFF. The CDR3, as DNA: TGTGCCAGCGCCCTTATCCGGGGGATTCCCACTGAAGCTTTCTTT.

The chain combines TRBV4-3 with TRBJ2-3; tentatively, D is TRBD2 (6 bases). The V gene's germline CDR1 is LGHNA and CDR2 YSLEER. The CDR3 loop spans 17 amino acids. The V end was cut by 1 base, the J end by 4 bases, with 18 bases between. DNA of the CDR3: TGCGCCAGCAGCCAAGGGCGACTAGAATTCTTCGCAGATACGCAGTATTTT. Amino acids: CASSQGRLEFFADTQYF.

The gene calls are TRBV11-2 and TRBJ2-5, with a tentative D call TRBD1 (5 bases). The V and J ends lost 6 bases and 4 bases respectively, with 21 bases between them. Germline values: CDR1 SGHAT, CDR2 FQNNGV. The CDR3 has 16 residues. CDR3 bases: TGTGCCAGCAGTCTAGTAAGGGGCAGGGCTGGAGAGACCCAGTACTTC. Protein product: CASSLVRGRAGETQYF.

The CDR3 sequence: CASSVGTTGNTIYF. CDR3 nucleotide sequence: TGTGCCAGCAGCGTCGGGACAACAGGAAACACCATATATTTT. The chain links TRBV9 to TRBJ1-3, with D possibly TRBD1 on 6 matching bases. The V end lost 2 bases, the J end lost 4 bases, and 10 bases lay between the germline ends. The CDR3 length is 14 residues. Germline V CDR1 and CDR2: SGDLS, YYNGEE.

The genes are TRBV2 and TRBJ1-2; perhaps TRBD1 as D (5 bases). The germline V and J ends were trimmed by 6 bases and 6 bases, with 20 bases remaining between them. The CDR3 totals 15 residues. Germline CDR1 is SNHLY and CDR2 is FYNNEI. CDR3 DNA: TGTGCCAGCAGACCCGGACCCCTGGGGGGGGATGGCTACACCTTC. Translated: CASRPGPLGGDGYTF.

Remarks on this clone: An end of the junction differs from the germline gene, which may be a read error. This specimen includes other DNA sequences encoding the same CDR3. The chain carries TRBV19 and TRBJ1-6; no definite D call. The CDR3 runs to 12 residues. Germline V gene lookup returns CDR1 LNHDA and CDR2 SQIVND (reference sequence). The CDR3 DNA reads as TGTGCCAGTACAGAAATAGGTTCACCCCTCCATTTT. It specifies CASTEIGSPLHF.

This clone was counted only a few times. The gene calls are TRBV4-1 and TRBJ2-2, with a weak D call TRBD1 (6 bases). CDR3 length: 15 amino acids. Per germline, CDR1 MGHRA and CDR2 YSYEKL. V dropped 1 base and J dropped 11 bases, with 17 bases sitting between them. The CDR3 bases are TGCGCCAGCAGCCAAGGTTCTAACCGGGACATCGAGCTGTTTTTT. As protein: CASSQGSNRDIELFF.

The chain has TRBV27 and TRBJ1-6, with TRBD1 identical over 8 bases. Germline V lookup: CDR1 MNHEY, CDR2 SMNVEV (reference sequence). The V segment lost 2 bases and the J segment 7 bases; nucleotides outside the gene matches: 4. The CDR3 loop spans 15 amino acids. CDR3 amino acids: CASSLSTGGNSPLHF. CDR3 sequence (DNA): TGTGCCAGCAGTTTAAGCACAGGGGGAAATTCACCCCTCCACTTT.

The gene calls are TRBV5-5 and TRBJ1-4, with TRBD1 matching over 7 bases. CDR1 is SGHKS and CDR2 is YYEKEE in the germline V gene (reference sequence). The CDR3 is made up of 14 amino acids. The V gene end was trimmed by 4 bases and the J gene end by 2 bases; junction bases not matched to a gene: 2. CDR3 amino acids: CASSKGQTNEKLFF. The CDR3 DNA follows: TGTGCCAGCAGCAAGGGACAGACTAATGAAAAACTGTTTTTT.

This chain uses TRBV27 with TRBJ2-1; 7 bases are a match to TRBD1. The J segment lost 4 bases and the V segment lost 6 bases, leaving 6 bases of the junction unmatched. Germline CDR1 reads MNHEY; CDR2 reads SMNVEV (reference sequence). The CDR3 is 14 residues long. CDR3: CASSLGGGYNEQFF. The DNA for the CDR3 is TGTGCCAGCAGCCTAGGGGGCGGGTACAATGAGCAGTTCTTC.

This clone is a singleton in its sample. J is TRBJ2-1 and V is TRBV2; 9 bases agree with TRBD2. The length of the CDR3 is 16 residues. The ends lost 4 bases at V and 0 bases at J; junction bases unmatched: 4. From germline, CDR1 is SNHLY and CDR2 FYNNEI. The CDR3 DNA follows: TGTGCCAGCAGTGGGGCGGGGGGGAGCTCCTACAATGAGCAGTTCTTC. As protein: CASSGAGGSSYNEQFF.

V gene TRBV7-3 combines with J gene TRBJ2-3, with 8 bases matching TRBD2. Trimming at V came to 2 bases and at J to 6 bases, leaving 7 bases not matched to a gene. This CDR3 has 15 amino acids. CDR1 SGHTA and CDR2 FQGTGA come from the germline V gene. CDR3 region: CASSLHGGARDTQYF. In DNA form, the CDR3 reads TGTGCCAGCAGCTTACACGGGGGGGCACGGGATACGCAGTATTTT. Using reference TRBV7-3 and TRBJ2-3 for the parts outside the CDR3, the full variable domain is GAGVSQTPSNKVTEKGKYVELRCDPISGHTALYWYRQSLGQGPEFLIYFQGTGAADDSGLPNDRFFAVRPEGSVSTLKIQRTERGDSAVYLCASSLHGGARDTQYFGPGTRLTVL.

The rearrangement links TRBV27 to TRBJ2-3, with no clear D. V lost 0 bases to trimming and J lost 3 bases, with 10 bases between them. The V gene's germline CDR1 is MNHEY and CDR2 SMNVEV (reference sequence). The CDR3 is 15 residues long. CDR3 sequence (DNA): TGTGCCAGCAGTTTATCGGATGACCCGACAGATACGCAGTATTTT. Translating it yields CASSLSDDPTDTQYF.

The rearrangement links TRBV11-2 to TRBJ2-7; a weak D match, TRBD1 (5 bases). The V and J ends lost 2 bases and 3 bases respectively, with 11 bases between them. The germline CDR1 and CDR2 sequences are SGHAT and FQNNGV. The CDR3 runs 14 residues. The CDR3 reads CASSLFQGNYEQYF. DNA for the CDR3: TGTGCCAGCAGCTTATTTCAGGGAAACTACGAGCAGTACTTC.

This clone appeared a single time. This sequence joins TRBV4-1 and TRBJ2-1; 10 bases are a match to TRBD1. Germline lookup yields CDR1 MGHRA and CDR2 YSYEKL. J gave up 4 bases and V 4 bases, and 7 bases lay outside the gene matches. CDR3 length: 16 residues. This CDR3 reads CASSPWTGGGYNEQFF. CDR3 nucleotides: TGCGCCAGCAGCCCCTGGACAGGGGGGGGTTACAATGAGCAGTTCTTC.

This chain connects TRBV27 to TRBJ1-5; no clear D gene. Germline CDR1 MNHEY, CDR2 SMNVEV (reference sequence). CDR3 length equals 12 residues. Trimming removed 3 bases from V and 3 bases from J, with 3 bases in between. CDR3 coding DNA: TGTGCCAGCAGTTTCGTCAATCAGCCCCAGCATTTT. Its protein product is CASSFVNQPQHF.

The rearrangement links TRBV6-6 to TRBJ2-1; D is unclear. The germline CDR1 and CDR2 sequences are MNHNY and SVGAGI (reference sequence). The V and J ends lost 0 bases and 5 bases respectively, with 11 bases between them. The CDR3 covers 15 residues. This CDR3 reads CASSYSTQIHNEQFF. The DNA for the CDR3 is TGTGCCAGCAGTTACTCTACCCAAATACACAATGAGCAGTTCTTC.

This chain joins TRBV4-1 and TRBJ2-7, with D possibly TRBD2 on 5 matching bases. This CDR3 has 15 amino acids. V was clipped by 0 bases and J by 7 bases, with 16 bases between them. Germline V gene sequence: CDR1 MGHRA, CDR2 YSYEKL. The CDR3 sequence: CASSQDVGDTWEQYF. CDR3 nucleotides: TGCGCCAGCAGCCAAGATGTGGGAGACACATGGGAGCAGTACTTC.

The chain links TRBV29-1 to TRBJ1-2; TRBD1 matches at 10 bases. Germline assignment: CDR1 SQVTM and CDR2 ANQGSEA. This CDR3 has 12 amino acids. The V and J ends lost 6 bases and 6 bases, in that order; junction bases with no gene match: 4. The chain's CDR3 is CSVGTGDDGYTF. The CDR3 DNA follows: TGCAGCGTGGGGACAGGGGATGATGGCTACACCTTC.

In nucleotides, the CDR3 is TGTGCCAGCAGCCACCCCTCACTAGCGGGACGGACAGATACGCAGTATTTT. Its translation: CASSHPSLAGRTDTQYF. This chain joins TRBV9 and TRBJ2-3, with 10 bases that match TRBD2. V gave up 4 bases and J gave up 3 bases; unmatched junction bases: 11. The V gene's germline CDR1 is SGDLS and CDR2 YYNGEE. The CDR3 contains 17 residues. Looking up the rest from reference TRBV9 and TRBJ2-3 gives the full variable domain: DSGVTQTPKHLITATGQRVTLRCSPRSGDLSVYWYQQSLDQGLQFLIQYYNGEERAKGNILERFSAQQFPDLHSELNLSSLELGDSALYFCASSHPSLAGRTDTQYFGPGTRLTVL.